One and the same sample provided the 29 T cell receptor beta chains below, sequenced in a study of human T cells and chemical hapten exposure. The time point: healthy volunteer bleed at 2 weeks. Total RNA was isolated from unfractionated whole blood. TCRdb re-analysed the RACE reads in MiXCR, keeping a single row per CDR3 protein. In the table there are roughly 49,000 distinct CDR3 sequences, about 3.9% of which are singletons. The sequenced sample was whole blood. The receptor source for this set is a female donor in good health. Some clones in this sample may be carry-over from other donors' samples.

In this sample, this clonotype turned up many times. The CDR3, as DNA: TGTGCCAGCAGAGAGGTGGGACCCCTCCACTTT. Amino acid sequence: CASREVGPLHF. V gene TRBV28 combines with J gene TRBJ1-6, with D unclear. Germline V gene lookup returns CDR1 MDHEN and CDR2 SYDVKM. With 6 bases removed from V and 12 bases from J, the gap between germline ends came to 9 bases. The CDR3 extends over 11 amino acids.

In its sample, this clonotype was seen many times. The chain carries TRBV11-1 and TRBJ1-1; unclear D gene. Trimming left V 3 bases short and J 1 base short, with 12 bases between. The CDR3 has 15 amino acids. Germline lookup yields CDR1 SGHAT and CDR2 FQDESV (reference sequence). CDR3: CASSFWTEKNTEAFF. The DNA for the CDR3 is TGTGCCAGCAGCTTCTGGACGGAAAAGAACACTGAAGCTTTCTTT.

This clonotype was recorded many times. The chain uses TRBV5-1 and TRBJ2-3; D is unclear. V was trimmed by 0 bases and J by 0 bases, leaving 14 bases between them. CDR3 length: 17 residues. In germline, CDR1 is SGHRS, CDR2 YFSETQ. CDR3 residues: CASSLGLMGPSTDTQYF. The CDR3 DNA reads as TGCGCCAGCAGCTTGGGGCTCATGGGTCCGAGCACAGATACGCAGTATTTT.

This clonotype was counted at least ten times. DNA for the CDR3: TGTGCCAGCAGTTACAACCTGGACAGTAACTCTGGAAACACCATATATTTT. Its translation: CASSYNLDSNSGNTIYF. This chain joins TRBV6-2 or TRBV6-3 and TRBJ1-3; possibly TRBD1 for D (6 bases). Trimming shortened V by 2 bases and J by 0 bases, and 14 bases separated the two germline ends. The germline gives CDR1 MNHEY, CDR2 SVGEGT. This CDR3 has 17 amino acids.

This clonotype turned up a few times. The chain uses TRBV3-1 and TRBJ2-2; D is perhaps TRBD2 (5 bases). This CDR3 has 13 residues. Trimming cost V 4 bases and J 7 bases, with 10 bases left between them. Per germline, CDR1 LGHDT and CDR2 YNNKEL (reference sequence). CDR3 nucleotides: TGTGCCAGCAGCCCAGTTACTAGCGGGGAGCTGTTTTTT. Translated: CASSPVTSGELFF. The full variable domain, rest sourced from reference TRBV3-1 and TRBJ2-2, is DTAVSQTPKYLVTQMGNDKSIKCEQNLGHDTMYWYKQDSKKFLKIMFSYNNKELIINETVPNRFSPKSPDKAHLNLHINSLELGDSAVYFCASSPVTSGELFFGEGSRLTVL.

This clonotype was seen many times. The chain joins TRBV3-1 to TRBJ1-2, with D possibly TRBD1 on 6 matching bases. The ends were cut back, 8 bases at V and 8 bases at J, with 18 bases in the middle. Germline lookup yields CDR1 LGHDT and CDR2 YNNKEL (reference sequence). The CDR3 contains 13 residues. Here the CDR3 reads CASAAGESRGYTF. The CDR3 DNA sequence: TGTGCCAGCGCTGCAGGGGAATCCCGCGGCTACACCTTC.

This clonotype was counted at least ten times. This CDR3 is CASSLVAGLNSPLHF. The CDR3 coding sequence is TGCGCCAGCAGCTTGGTGGCCGGTCTCAATTCACCCCTCCACTTT. The chain links TRBV5-1 to TRBJ1-6; D unclear. V lost 0 bases to trimming and J lost 7 bases, with 11 bases between them. The CDR3 sequence is 15 residues long. Germline loops: CDR1 SGHRS, CDR2 YFSETQ.

This clonotype has at least ten counts. The V call is TRBV6-1, the J call TRBJ1-5; D unresolved. CDR3 length: 14 amino acids. The V end lost 2 bases, the J end lost 2 bases, and 7 bases lay between the germline ends. Per the germline V gene, CDR1 is MNHNS and CDR2 is SASEGT. The CDR3 sequence: CASSEQEGNQPQHF. CDR3 coding DNA: TGTGCCAGCAGTGAACAGGAAGGCAATCAGCCCCAGCATTTT.

Only a few counts were recorded for this clonotype. The chain recombines TRBV20-1 with TRBJ1-3, with 7 positions matching TRBD1. Germline trimming cut 2 bases from V and 1 base from J; bases unmatched to any gene: 17. This CDR3 has 19 residues. CDR1 and CDR2 (germline): DFQATT, SNEGSKA (reference sequence). Here the CDR3 DNA reads TGCAGTGCTAGACGGGGCGCCGGGACAGCACTTCTTTCTGGAAACACCATATATTTT. Its protein product is CSARRGAGTALLSGNTIYF.

This clonotype has a count of ten or more. This chain joins TRBV5-1 and TRBJ2-7, with TRBD1 identical over 9 bases. V was clipped by 4 bases and J by 5 bases; unmatched bases: 7. CDR1 and CDR2 from the germline V gene are SGHRS and YFSETQ. The CDR3 totals 14 residues. CDR3 protein: CASSVQGAVNEQYF. The CDR3 DNA follows: TGCGCCAGCAGCGTACAGGGGGCGGTGAACGAGCAGTACTTC.

This clonotype has a count of ten or more. The genes are TRBV20-1 and TRBJ1-2, with 8 bases identical to TRBD1. The CDR3 sequence is 16 residues long. Trimming took 5 bases from V and 4 from J; bases not matched to a gene: 15. Germline CDR1 reads DFQATT; CDR2 reads SNEGSKA (reference sequence). In nucleotides, the CDR3 is TGCAGTGCTCCAGAAACCGGGACAGGAATACTCTATGGCTACACCTTC. This sequence encodes CSAPETGTGILYGYTF.

This clonotype was seen at least ten times. The rearrangement links TRBV4-2 to TRBJ2-7; the match to TRBD2 covers 7 bases. Per germline, CDR1 LGHNA and CDR2 YNFKEQ. Losses at the gene ends were 0 bases for V and 4 bases for J; bases not matched to a gene: 6. The CDR3 is 15 residues long. As DNA, the CDR3 is TGTGCCAGCAGCCAAGATTCCGGGACTATGTACGAGCAGTACTTC. It yields the protein CASSQDSGTMYEQYF.

As for this clonotype: This may be a read error: a much more frequent sequence differs by one nucleotide. V gene TRBV6-2 or TRBV6-3 combines with J gene TRBJ1-5; 7 nucleotides match TRBD1. Germline-derived CDR1 and CDR2 are MNHEY and SVGEGT. The CDR3 runs 15 residues. After removal of 6 bases from V and 7 bases from J, the junction contained 12 bases not matched to a gene. CDR3 bases: TGTGCCAGCAGAGGAACCCCCAGGGGGTTACAGCCCCAGCATTTT. This sequence encodes CASRGTPRGLQPQHF.

This clonotype has at least ten counts. The V call is TRBV6-6, the J call TRBJ1-2; a possible D gene is TRBD1 (6 bases). Germline V lookup: CDR1 MNHNY, CDR2 SVGAGI (reference sequence). V dropped 7 bases and J dropped 3 bases, with 12 bases sitting between them. The CDR3 totals 13 residues. CDR3 sequence reads: CASTPGDDYGYTF. The CDR3 bases are TGTGCCAGCACTCCAGGGGATGACTATGGCTACACCTTC.

This clonotype was seen ten or more times. The chain links TRBV5-8 to TRBJ2-3; no reliable D call. The germline CDR1 and CDR2 sequences are SGHTS and YDEGEE. Trimming took off 0 bases at V and 5 bases at J, with 16 bases between the two ends. The CDR3 is made up of 16 amino acids. The CDR3 is CASSLGAAAGGDTQYF. The CDR3, as DNA: TGTGCCAGCAGCTTGGGGGCGGCCGCAGGCGGAGATACGCAGTATTTT.

The V call is TRBV28, the J call TRBJ1-6; D unclear. Trimming took 8 bases from V and 1 from J, leaving 6 bases between them. The CDR3 totals 13 residues. The germline V gene has CDR1 MDHEN and CDR2 SYDVKM. This CDR3 reads CASWESYNSPLHF. The CDR3 nucleotides read TGTGCCAGCTGGGAATCCTATAATTCACCCCTCCACTTT.

This clonotype has at least ten counts. The V call is TRBV6-5, the J call TRBJ1-1, with 9 nucleotides matching TRBD1. The V gene's germline CDR1 is MNHEY and CDR2 SVGAGI. The CDR3 consists of 13 residues. Unmatched junction bases numbered 4, after V lost 4 bases and J lost 7 bases. The CDR3 protein is CASSLQGAVEAFF. DNA of the CDR3: TGTGCCAGCAGTTTACAGGGGGCGGTTGAAGCTTTCTTT.

This clonotype was counted at least ten times. This chain joins TRBV7-2 and TRBJ2-3; 7 nucleotides agree with TRBD2. CDR1 is SGHTA and CDR2 is FQGNSA in the germline V gene. Losses at the gene ends were 3 bases for V and 4 bases for J; bases not matched to a gene: 7. The CDR3 covers 15 residues. This chain's CDR3 is CASSLGLKSPDTQYF. As DNA, the CDR3 is TGTGCCAGCAGCTTGGGACTAAAATCCCCAGATACGCAGTATTTT. Full variable domain (remainder filled in from reference TRBV7-2 and TRBJ2-3): GAGVSQSPSNKVTEKGKDVELRCDPISGHTALYWYRQSLGQGLEFLIYFQGNSAPDKSGLPSDRFSAERTGGSVSTLTIQRTQQEDSAVYLCASSLGLKSPDTQYFGPGTRLTVL.

This clonotype was picked up many times. The V gene is TRBV12-3 or TRBV12-4, the J gene TRBJ2-4; TRBD1 matches 9 bases. J gave up 8 bases and V 6 bases, and 11 bases lay outside the gene matches. The CDR3 is made up of 15 amino acids. The chain's CDR3 is CASSTRGDREDIQYF. CDR3 DNA: TGTGCCAGCAGCACGAGGGGGGACAGGGAAGACATTCAGTACTTC.

This clonotype was detected ten times or more. The gene calls are TRBV20-1 and TRBJ1-1; D not resolved. The CDR3 consists of 15 residues. V was trimmed by 0 bases and J by 0 bases, leaving 11 bases between them. In germline, CDR1 is DFQATT, CDR2 SNEGSKA (reference sequence). DNA for the CDR3: TGCAGTGCTAGAGAGCCGGACGGTTTGAACACTGAAGCTTTCTTT. Protein sequence: CSAREPDGLNTEAFF.

This clonotype has a count of ten or more. The V call is TRBV5-4, the J call TRBJ2-7, with 9 positions matching TRBD1. The CDR3 is 14 residues long. The V and J ends lost 2 bases and 5 bases, in that order; junction bases with no gene match: 5. The V gene's germline CDR1 is SGHNT and CDR2 YYREEE (reference sequence). The CDR3 loop is CASSFRDRANEQYF. The CDR3 coding sequence is TGTGCCAGCAGCTTCCGGGACAGGGCGAACGAGCAGTACTTC.

Ten or more counts support this clonotype. The rearrangement joins TRBV27 to TRBJ2-2, with 7 bases matching TRBD2. The V gene's germline CDR1 is MNHEY and CDR2 SMNVEV (reference sequence). V shed 2 bases, J shed 3 bases, and the junction held 3 bases outside the gene matches. The CDR3 extends over 15 amino acids. The CDR3 sequence is CASSLASGYTGELFF. As DNA, the CDR3 is TGTGCCAGCAGTTTAGCTAGCGGATACACCGGGGAGCTGTTTTTT.

There are a few counts of this clonotype. The chain links TRBV6-2 or TRBV6-3 to TRBJ1-5; weak D call: TRBD1 (6 bases). The V and J ends lost 2 bases and 6 bases respectively, with 11 bases between them. The CDR3 covers 14 residues. Germline V CDR1 and CDR2: MNHEY, SVGEGT. The CDR3 DNA reads TGTGCCAGCAGTTACCGGGGGGCGGCTCAGCCCCAGCATTTT. This sequence encodes CASSYRGAAQPQHF.

The CDR3 sequence: CASSHRTGAYNEQFF. Here the CDR3 DNA reads TGTGCCAGCAGCCATCGGACAGGGGCTTACAATGAGCAGTTCTTC. The V call is TRBV6-2 or TRBV6-3, the J call TRBJ2-1; 9 nucleotides agree with TRBD1. The CDR3 runs to 15 residues. The germline gives CDR1 MNHEY, CDR2 SVGEGT. The V and J ends lost 6 bases and 4 bases, in that order; junction bases with no gene match: 7.

Ten or more counts support this clonotype. V and J are TRBV2 and TRBJ2-1; TRBD2 is a possible D gene (6 bases). Trimming shortened V by 5 bases and J by 4 bases, and 18 bases separated the two germline ends. This CDR3 region has 16 residues. In germline, CDR1 is SNHLY, CDR2 FYNNEI. CDR3 nucleotides: TGTGCCAGCAGTTACCAGTCCGGCGGGGAGTACAATGAGCAGTTCTTC. This gives the protein CASSYQSGGEYNEQFF.

This clonotype was counted at least ten times. The J gene is TRBJ1-1, the V gene TRBV29-1, with D perhaps TRBD1 (5 bases). CDR3 length equals 12 residues. Germline values: CDR1 SQVTM, CDR2 ANQGSEA. V was cut by 1 base and J by 7 bases, with 10 bases left in between. CDR3 DNA sequence: TGCAGCGTTGAAGGGGAACAGGATGAAGCTTTCTTT. Its protein product is CSVEGEQDEAFF.

At least ten counts were recorded for this clonotype. This rearrangement joins TRBV6-1 to TRBJ2-3, with TRBD1 matching over 11 bases. Losses at the gene ends were 0 bases for V and 6 bases for J; bases not matched to a gene: 5. Germline V gene data show CDR1 as MNHNS and CDR2 as SASEGT. CDR3 length: 16 residues. DNA of the CDR3: TGTGCCAGCAGTGAAGCGAGCCGGGACAGGGGGGATACGCAGTATTTT. Translating it yields CASSEASRDRGDTQYF.

In its sample, this clonotype was seen a few times. This rearrangement joins TRBV2 to TRBJ2-3; D is unresolved. CDR1 SNHLY and CDR2 FYNNEI come from the germline V gene. Trimming shortened V by 7 bases and J by 3 bases, and 32 bases separated the two germline ends. The CDR3 consists of 20 residues. The CDR3 loop is CASNYGGPNTVFSITDTQYF. CDR3 bases: TGTGCCAGCAACTATGGTGGGCCAAATACGGTGTTTTCCATAACAGATACGCAGTATTTT.

This clonotype was seen at least ten times. The chain joins TRBV30 to TRBJ1-5, with TRBD1 matching over 9 bases. The V segment lost 2 bases and the J segment 7 bases; nucleotides outside the gene matches: 6. The CDR3 contains 14 residues. Germline V gene data show CDR1 as GTSNPN and CDR2 as SVGIG (reference sequence). CDR3 in DNA: TGTGCCTGGAGTTCGGGACAGGGAAACCAGCCCCAGCATTTT. Its protein product is CAWSSGQGNQPQHF.